A single TCR beta chain is shown here with its context. This clone's antigen is unknown. Base qualities are not at hand, and no much larger clone is one base apart. In total, around 600 healthy bone marrow donors made up the cohort. Cohort members were all nominally healthy when sampled, although unrecorded immune exposures were likely present. The donor was CMV seropositive and was included in the group of 250 to 300 seropositive cohort members. A peripheral blood sample was collected from each donor, and TCR beta sequencing was performed on peripheral blood mononuclear cells. The Qiagen DNeasy Blood Extraction Kit was used to extract genomic DNA from the blood cell samples. These data are taken from a study of cytomegalovirus exposure and HLA in healthy donors (dated by TCRdb to about 2017). Notes on the research overall: An earlier analysis of about 530 of the donors reported approximately 300 Gb of sequence data and 100 million to 120 million unique TCR beta sequences obtained from roughly 170 million T cells. An early release covering roughly 600 HLA-typed donors comprised about 290 gigabases of sequencing data and 85 million to 100 million unique TCR sequences. Of the roughly 390 genotyped donors, over 70% fell in the genetic ancestry cluster associated with self-reported Caucasian donors. The aim of the study was to test whether cataloging public T cell receptors could identify signatures of past pathogen exposure. The study used immunosequencing to profile the T cell repertoires of 666 subjects and linked those repertoires to cytomegalovirus serostatus. In addition to the first cohort of approximately 650 subjects, a separate validation cohort of 130 or so different subjects was used. To predict cytomegalovirus infection status, the study combined high-throughput TCR immunosequencing, statistical association of individual TCRs with disease status, and machine learning. A later analysis re-examined previously published TCR beta repertoires from roughly 650 donors and added high-resolution HLA genotyping to investigate patterns of TCR occurrence. The later analysis used no new phenotypic data to find candidate immune exposures, relying instead on TCR beta sequences and their occurrence across donors. An earlier analysis of a few hundred of the donors applied high-throughput TCR beta sequencing to assess whether each TCR beta V gene segment acted as functional or pseudogenic. Donor age, sex, ethnicity and CMV serostatus were compiled alongside the repertoire data. In a later genetic analysis, genome-wide SNP genotypes for about 60% of the 666 donors were used, and that subset was treated as a discovery cohort. Every discovery cohort repertoire had been produced on one sequencing platform. HLA typing covered class I and class II loci at four-digit resolution. The number of donors typed differed by locus, with 629-630 for A, B, C, DRB1 and DQB1, around 500 for DQA1, 600 to 610 for DPA1, and some 440 for DPB1. Roughly 5 DR-DQ haplotypes were treated as single units for association and clustering because of strong linkage in the cohort. On average, around 230,000 unique TCR beta nucleotide sequences were sequenced per donor among 350 to 400 genotyped donors of the cohort, with about 19% of those sequences being non-productive.

V and J are truncated by 3 bases and 6 bases respectively, leaving an intervening sequence of 12 bases. The germline V gene sets CDR1 to SGHRS and CDR2 to YFSETQ. From the cysteine up to the phenylalanine, the CDR3 has a length of 13 residues. Only CDR3 DNA remains: 39 bases, in frame from the first base. Libraries were built with the immunoSEQ multiplex PCR assay. The multiplex PCR relied on a mix of 60 forward primers for TCR Vbeta segments and 13 reverse primers for TCR Jbeta segments. A multiplex PCR assay on genomic DNA amplified the CDR3 region of rearranged TCR beta genes. The amplified TCR beta libraries were sequenced on the Illumina HiSeq System as 87-base-pair reads. The published analysis was carried out like this. A later analysis tallied 75 million to 95 million unique TCR beta chains across the 666 repertoires, and approximately 12 million of those chains were shared by two or more donors. Raw reads were error-corrected and collapsed into unique sequences by a nearest-neighbor algorithm in which closely related sequences were merged to remove PCR and sequencing errors. CDR3 sequences were aligned to IMGT reference sequences to assign V, D and J gene segments. For a sequence to be retained, at least a six-nucleotide match to both a V gene segment and a J gene segment was required. Rearrangements were classified as productive when the CDR3 lacked stop codons and remained in frame with V and J, and all other rearrangements were classified as non-productive. CDR3 was defined according to IMGT convention as the region running from the second conserved V-encoded cysteine to the conserved J-encoded phenylalanine. Sequences without an unambiguous match to a single V gene segment were excluded from the earlier analysis of 500 to 700 of the donors. An earlier analysis of approximately 590 of the donors called V segments functional above 56.7% productive rearrangements and segregating when the between-donor standard deviation exceeded 5%. A statistical classification framework was built to diagnose cytomegalovirus status from the catalog of TCR beta chain sequences. A later analysis assigned V and J genes by comparing TCR nucleotide sequences with IMGT/GENE-DB human TR gene sequences. The TCRdist pipeline was used in a later analysis to assign CDR3 sequences and most-parsimonious VDJ recombination scenarios. A later analysis defined each TCR beta chain by its CDR3 amino acid sequence plus V-gene family, and excluded reads lacking a unique V-gene family. As a way to deal with suspected cross-contamination and a sequencing artifact, a later analysis dropped hundreds of nucleotide sequences that were highly shared and had low generation probability. In a later analysis, a clonal expansion index was calculated for each public chain from normalized within-repertoire ranks of inferred template counts. Generation probabilities in a later analysis came from a VDJ recombination model fitted to out-of-frame rearrangements, and those results were checked against IGoR. In a later analysis, TCR-TCR, TCR-HLA and TCR-CMV co-occurrence was scored with hypergeometric tests, and a repertoire-size bias correction was applied to TCR pairs. A later analysis estimated false discovery rates by permuting HLA or CMV assignments 20 times. A later analysis grouped co-occurring TCRs with DBSCAN, adding TCRdist sequence similarity when clustering within HLA-allele-positive subsets. For co-occurrence clustering, repertoires with fewer than 30,000 or more than 120,000 public chains were excluded, along with 5 or 6 repertoires with anomalous nucleotide sharing. This immuneACCESS table, as held by TCRdb, lists in-frame sequences with V and J called but not all clones. Of the missing ones, under half trace to an unresolved V gene in checked studies; the others have no known cause. The DNA was the basis for D and trimming; V, J and clone size are from that table. This sample holds some 76,000 clones; 72% were observed only once. The ten biggest clones cover 4.9% of the sample.

Paper-wide results and their limitations: Only TCR beta chains were sequenced in this cohort, and the absence of alpha or paired-chain data limited detectable features. A cluster of highly shared sequence variants was judged likely to represent a technical artifact of the sequencing pipeline. A later analysis found that HLA-associated TCR beta chains were more clonally expanded and had lower generation probabilities than equally common non-associated chains. Linkage disequilibrium might explain the correlated functional status among segregating V segments, but an unknown experimental factor could not be ruled out. Because counts were too low, under 20 rarely observed V segments, including chromosome 9 orphons, were left out of the earlier analysis of approximately 580 of the donors. A later analysis found that most CMV-associated TCR beta chains appeared HLA-restricted, with HLA associations seemingly driven largely by CMV exposure. A later analysis found that TCR association rates varied across HLA loci, with DRB1 alleles showing the most associated TCRs and HLA-C alleles the fewest. Roughly uniform sequencing depth across donors was assumed in presence/absence analyses, although this assumption may not hold. A further reported finding was that TCR beta sequences accurately predicted the HLA-A and HLA-B alleles for most subjects in the first cohort. For the cohort, immune exposure information was limited to CMV serostatus. Assigning TCR associations to individual alleles was difficult when HLA alleles, especially DR and DQ, strongly co-occurred. Because some donors lacked HLA typing at each locus, the association tests relied only on the typed subset. An earlier analysis of around 540 of the donors showed that most TCR beta V segments appeared in productive rearrangements either about 87% or about 30% of the time, which broadly matched IMGT annotations. A later genetic analysis associated a missense DCLRE1C variant with V-gene and J-gene trimming of TCR beta chains, and an independent cohort replicated the association. While some public TCRs were present in many individuals, most TCR sequences turned up only very rarely across donors. The authors suggested that the approach could potentially be extended to other disease states and immunological phenotypes. The study gave a list of roughly 150 TCR beta chains associated with cytomegalovirus. A few of the identified cytomegalovirus-associated TCR beta chains were confirmed in vitro to be specific for cytomegalovirus antigens. According to a later analysis, parvovirus B19, influenza, CMV and Epstein-Barr virus appeared linked to several top co-occurrence clusters. In a later analysis, over 15,000 TCR beta sequences were associated with specific HLA alleles at a false discovery rate of 0.05. In a later genetic analysis, fewer N-insertions in productive TCRs were reported among donors in an Asian-associated ancestry cluster than the roughly 640-donor mean. Some IMGT-functional V segments, including TRBV6-2 and TRBV6-3, could not be told apart with the 87-base-pair reads, so those segments were excluded. The classifier was reported to diagnose cytomegalovirus status with high specificity and sensitivity in both the original and validation cohorts.

The rearrangement combines TRBV5-1 with TRBJ1-2; no D gene can be assigned with confidence. The sequence derives from a man aged 55 to 70 in good health and CMV-seropositive. Material: PBMCs. Here the CDR3 is given as CASSSLPSDGYTF. The sequenced DNA is TGCGCCAGCAGCTCCCTCCCTTCGGATGGCTACACCTTC.